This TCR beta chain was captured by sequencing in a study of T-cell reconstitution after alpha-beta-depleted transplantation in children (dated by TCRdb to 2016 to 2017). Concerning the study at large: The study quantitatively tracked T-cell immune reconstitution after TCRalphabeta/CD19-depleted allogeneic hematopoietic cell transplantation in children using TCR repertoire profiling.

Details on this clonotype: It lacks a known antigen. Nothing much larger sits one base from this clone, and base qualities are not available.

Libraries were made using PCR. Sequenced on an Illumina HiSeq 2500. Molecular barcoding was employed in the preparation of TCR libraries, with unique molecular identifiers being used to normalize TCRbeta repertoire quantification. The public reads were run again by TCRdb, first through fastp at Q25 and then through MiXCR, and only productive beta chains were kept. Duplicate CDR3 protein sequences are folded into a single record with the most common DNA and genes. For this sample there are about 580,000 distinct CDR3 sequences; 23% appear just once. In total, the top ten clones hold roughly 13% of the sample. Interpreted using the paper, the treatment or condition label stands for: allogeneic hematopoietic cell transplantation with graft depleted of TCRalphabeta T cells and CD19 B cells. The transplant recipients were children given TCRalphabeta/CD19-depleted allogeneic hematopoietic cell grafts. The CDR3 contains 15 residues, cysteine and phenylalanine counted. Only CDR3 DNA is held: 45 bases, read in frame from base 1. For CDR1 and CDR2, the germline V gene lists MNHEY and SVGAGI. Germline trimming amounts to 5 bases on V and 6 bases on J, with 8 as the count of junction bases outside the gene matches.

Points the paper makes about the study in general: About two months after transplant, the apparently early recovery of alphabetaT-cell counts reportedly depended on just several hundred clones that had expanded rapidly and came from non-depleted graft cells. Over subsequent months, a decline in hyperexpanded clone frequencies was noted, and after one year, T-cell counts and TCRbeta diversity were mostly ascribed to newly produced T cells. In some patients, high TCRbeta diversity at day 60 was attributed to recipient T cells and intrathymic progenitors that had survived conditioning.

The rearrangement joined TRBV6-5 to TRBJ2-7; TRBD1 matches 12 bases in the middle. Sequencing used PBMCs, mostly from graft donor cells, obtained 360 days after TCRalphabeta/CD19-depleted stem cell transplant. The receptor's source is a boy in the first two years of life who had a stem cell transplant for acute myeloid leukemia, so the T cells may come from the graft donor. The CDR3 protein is CASSRRDRGLGEQYF. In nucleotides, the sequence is TGTGCCAGCAGTCGCCGGGACAGGGGGCTGGGCGAGCAGTACTTC.